The source of this TCR beta chain is a study of cytomegalovirus exposure and HLA in healthy donors. The CDR3 length is 14 residues. From germline, CDR1 is SGHRS and CDR2 YFSETQ. V was pared by 0 bases and J by 5 bases, with 4 bases of the junction left unmatched. Study-wide results and caveats: One variant, a missense change in DCLRE1C, was linked in a later analysis to TCR beta V- and J-gene trimming.

Comment on this clone: No antigen is known for it.

PCR amplification relied on 60 Vbeta primers (plus 13 Jbeta primers). Some clones are missing from TCRdb's copy, which holds only in-frame ones; the method was immunoSEQ multiplex PCR. This table holds approximately 79,000 clones, under 85% found once. This sequence originates from a boy under 18 in good health and CMV-seronegative. V and J are TRBV5-1 and TRBJ1-1, with TRBD1 identical over 7 bases. Sequencing was done on a sample of PBMCs. The CDR3 region is CASSLEGGRTEAFF. The CDR3 DNA reads TGCGCCAGCAGCTTGGAAGGGGGCAGGACTGAAGCTTTCTTT.